Listed below are T cell receptor beta chains from one sample, sequenced in a study of shared clonotypes between healthy human individuals. Clones were read by immunoSEQ multiplex PCR, and TCRdb kept only the in-frame ones, dropping some. The repertoire holds about 1 million clones, with around four fifths as singletons. The sequencing input was memory CD4+ T cells sorted from blood. The receptors here all came from a man between 18 and 29 years old in good health. Both conserved end residues are part of each CDR3. Fields, in order: D gene, clone size, V gene, J gene, CDR3 DNA, CDR3 protein. D genes are given only for firm matches. Clone size is given for some rows only: seen once, a few or many times, or a class if the clone is expanded.

TRBD2	.	TRBV2	TRBJ2-5	TGTGCCAGCAGTGACGCCCCAGTAGCGGGAGTAGAGACCCAGTACTTC	CASSDAPVAGVETQYF
.	.	TRBV10-3	TRBJ1-1	TGTGCCCACAGGGCACTGAACACTGAAGCTTTCTTT	CAHRALNTEAFF
.	.	TRBV9	TRBJ2-5	TGTGCCAGCAGCATCGGGGTGTACCAAGAGACCCAGTACTTC	CASSIGVYQETQYF
TRBD1	few	TRBV27	TRBJ1-2	TGTGCCAGCAGTCCCACGGGACAGGGGGCGCGTGGCTACACCTTC	CASSPTGQGARGYTF
.	.	TRBV7-8	TRBJ1-5	TGTGCCAGCAGCCCAGTGACAGGGCCCCAGCATTTT	CASSPVTGPQHF
.	many	TRBV9	TRBJ2-7	TGTGCCAGCAGCGTAGGGCTAGCTGACTTCCACGAGCAGTACTTC	CASSVGLADFHEQYF
.	.	TRBV10-3	TRBJ2-2	TGTGCCATCAGTGGCGGGGCCGGGGAGCTGTTTTTT	CAISGGAGELFF
.	.	TRBV6-1	TRBJ1-5	TGTGCCAGCAGAGGGCCCGGTAATCAGCCCCAGCATTTT	CASRGPGNQPQHF
TRBD1	.	TRBV7-8	TRBJ1-5	TGTGCCAGCAGCGCAGACCCGACAGGGAGGCAGCCCCAGCATTTT	CASSADPTGRQPQHF
TRBD2	.	TRBV5-4	TRBJ2-7	TGTGCCAGCAGCCGGAGCGGGGGAGGTCCCTACGAGCAGTACTTC	CASSRSGGGPYEQYF
.	few	TRBV5-4	TRBJ2-2	TGTGCCAGCAGCAAGGGACACTTGAACACCGGGGAGCTGTTTTTT	CASSKGHLNTGELFF
.	many	TRBV5-6	TRBJ2-2	TGTGCCAGCAGCCGTCGTGGCACCGGGGAGCTGTTTTTT	CASSRRGTGELFF
.	.	TRBV5-1	TRBJ2-4	TGCGCCAGCAGCGTCGGGACTGAGAAAAACATTCAGTACTTC	CASSVGTEKNIQYF
.	.	TRBV9	TRBJ1-3	TGTGCCAGCAGCGTAGCGGGGGCTGGAAACACCATATATTTT	CASSVAGAGNTIYF
.	once	TRBV5-6	TRBJ1-4	TGTGCCAGCAGCTTAGGACAGTTTAATGAAAAACTGTTTTTT	CASSLGQFNEKLFF
TRBD2	.	TRBV7-3	TRBJ2-2	TGTGCCAGCAGCGAGTCGGGACTAGCGGGGACCGGGGAGCTGTTTTTT	CASSESGLAGTGELFF
.	.	TRBV9	TRBJ2-3	TGTGCCAGCAGCACATACAGGAGTAGCGGTGATACGCAGTATTTT	CASSTYRSSGDTQYF
.	.	TRBV30	TRBJ1-2	TGTGCCTGGAGTGCACAAACCTCGACCTACTCCGCCTTC	CAWSAQTSTYSAF
.	.	TRBV23-1	TRBJ2-7	TGCGCCAGCATTAACTTTGGGACCCGTGTCATGGGGGCTTACGAGCAGTACTTC	CASINFGTRVMGAYEQYF
.	.	TRBV6-1	TRBJ1-5	TGTGCCAGCAGGGGCTCTCGGTTAAGGGGTGAGCCCCAGCATTTT	CASRGSRLRGEPQHF
.	.	TRBV6-5	TRBJ2-1	TGTGCCAGCAGTTACTCGATCATGGACTACAATGAGCAGTTCTTC	CASSYSIMDYNEQFF
.	once	TRBV7-2	TRBJ2-2	TGTGCCAGCAGCTTAGGGGTGGGGAACACCGGGGAGCTGTTTTTT	CASSLGVGNTGELFF